The clone carrying this T cell receptor beta chain has ten or more counts. Its antigen is not identified. The sample is drawn from a study of CD8 T cells in ankylosing spondylitis. Whole-study findings and limits: Seemingly distinctive of ankylosing spondylitis blood was a TCR beta motif formed by eight highly homologous variants.

Making use of molecular barcodes, quantitative 5'-RACE generated TCR beta libraries. MiXCR, run by TCRdb on the 5' RACE reads, gives a single entry per CDR3 protein. The table has about 160,000 distinct CDR3 sequences, approximately 9.9% seen once. The CDR3 is 11 amino acids. Germline assignment: CDR1 SNHLY and CDR2 FYNNEI. V was pared by 4 bases and J by 13 bases, with 6 bases of the junction left unmatched. The chain recombines TRBV2 with TRBJ1-1; 7 bases agree with TRBD1. Sequencing was carried out using blood, either unsorted or a sorted T cell fraction (not recorded which). This sequence was found in a female donor with ankylosing spondylitis or in good health (not recorded which). This CDR3 is CASSGDREGFF. CDR3 coding DNA: TGTGCCAGCAGTGGAGACAGGGAGGGTTTCTTT.